This TCR beta chain was recorded in a study of cytomegalovirus exposure and HLA in healthy donors. The PCR ran on 60 Vbeta and 13 Jbeta primers. This table comes from immunoSEQ multiplex PCR, and its TCRdb copy is limited to in-frame clones, with some not included. The profile covers a few hundred thousand clones, with approximately 81% appearing a single time and approximately 2.8% taken by the ten largest. V was pared by 5 bases and J by 0 bases, with 14 bases between. The CDR3 is 16 amino acids. Per germline, CDR1 MDHEN and CDR2 SYDVKM. This clone showed up just once. The rearrangement joins TRBV28 to TRBJ1-5, with TRBD1 as a possible D gene (5 bases). The source material was PBMCs. The TCR sequence derives from a man aged 30 to 39 in good health and CMV-seronegative. CDR3 nucleotides: TGTGCCAGCAGTCAACCAGGGAAATATAGCAATCAGCCCCAGCATTTT. Protein product: CASSQPGKYSNQPQHF.